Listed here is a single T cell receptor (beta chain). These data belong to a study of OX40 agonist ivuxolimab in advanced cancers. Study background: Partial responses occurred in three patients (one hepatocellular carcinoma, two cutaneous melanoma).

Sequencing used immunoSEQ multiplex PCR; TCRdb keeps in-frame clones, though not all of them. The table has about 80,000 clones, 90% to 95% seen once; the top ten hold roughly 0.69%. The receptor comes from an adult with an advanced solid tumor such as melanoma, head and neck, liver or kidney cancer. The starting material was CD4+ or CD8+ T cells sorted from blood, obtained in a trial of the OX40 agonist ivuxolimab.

CDR3: CASKVAGGLYEQYF. The DNA of the CDR3 is TGTGCCAGCAAGGTAGCGGGAGGTCTATACGAGCAGTACTTC. This chain uses TRBV2 with TRBJ2-7, with 10 bases that match TRBD2. The CDR3 has 14 residues. V dropped 7 bases and J dropped 4; count of bases not matched to a gene: 7. Germline CDR1 SNHLY, CDR2 FYNNEI.